The T cell receptor (beta chain) described here comes from a study of cytomegalovirus exposure and HLA in healthy donors. Study context: The same platform was used for the 100 to 150 validation repertoires as for the approximately 630 first-cohort repertoires, as reported in a later analysis. Study-wide points: Usually a TCR sequence was rare, but some public TCRs were found in many donors.

Concerning this clone: Its specificity is not known.

Assay: immunoSEQ multiplex PCR; the TCRdb copy retains only in-frame clones and omits some. The sample has around 250,000 clones, 90% seen once. Germline V CDR1 and CDR2: LNHDA, SQIVND (reference sequence). This CDR3 spans 15 amino acids. Trimming removed 3 bases from V and 2 bases from J; junction bases left unmatched: 5. Sequencing was done on a sample of PBMCs. The chain is built from TRBV19 and TRBJ2-5; the match to TRBD2 covers 8 bases. This receptor was obtained from a woman aged 25 to 45 in good health and CMV-seronegative. In DNA, the CDR3 is TGTGCCAGTAGTATTAGCGGGACGATTCAAGAGACCCAGTACTTC. This gives the protein CASSISGTIQETQYF.